The 32 T cell receptor beta chains in this list originate from one sample, sequenced in a study of T-cell reconstitution after alpha-beta-depleted transplantation in children. It was with unique molecular identifiers that the TCRbeta library was prepared. TCRdb fed the PCR reads into MiXCR, producing one record per CDR3 protein. The repertoire consists of approximately 170,000 distinct CDR3 sequences, with 11% occurring once and the leading ten covering around 13%. Sequences were derived from PBMCs, sampled before TCRalphabeta/CD19-depleted stem cell transplant. These receptors all stem from a boy aged 2-15 years with acute myeloid leukemia, due to receive a stem cell transplant.

This clonotype was found many times. The chain links TRBV12-3 or TRBV12-4 to TRBJ2-3; 7 bases map to TRBD1. Trimming removed 6 bases from V and 3 bases from J; junction bases left unmatched: 6. This CDR3 has 14 residues. This CDR3 reads CASRQGLRTDTQYF. CDR3 DNA sequence: TGTGCCAGCAGACAGGGGTTGCGGACAGATACGCAGTATTTT.

This clonotype came up many times. The chain recombines TRBV20-1 with TRBJ2-1; 12 bases match TRBD2. The CDR3 runs 18 residues. Germline-derived CDR1 and CDR2 are DFQATT and SNEGSKA (reference sequence). V lost 5 bases and J lost 0; bases outside the gene matches: 11. CDR3 sequence reads: CSAPELAGGQSSYNEQFF. The CDR3 nucleotides read TGCAGTGCTCCCGAACTAGCGGGGGGACAGAGCTCCTACAATGAGCAGTTCTTC.

This clonotype was seen repeatedly, ten times or more. The genes are TRBV20-1 and TRBJ2-7; a possible D gene is TRBD1 (5 bases). Trimming cost V 2 bases and J 1 base, with 6 bases left between them. Germline V gene data show CDR1 as DFQATT and CDR2 as SNEGSKA (reference sequence). This CDR3 contains 12 residues. The CDR3, as DNA: TGCAGTGCTAGACAGGGTTCCTACGAGCAGTACTTC. Its translation is CSARQGSYEQYF.

This clonotype was seen ten or more times. The chain carries TRBV10-2 and TRBJ2-5; 11 positions match TRBD2. Germline V CDR1 and CDR2: WSHSY, SAAADI. Trimming cost V 6 bases and J 3 bases; bases outside gene matches: 3. The CDR3 has 14 amino acids. CDR3 amino acids: CASRPGLAEETQYF. The CDR3 coding sequence is TGCGCCAGCAGGCCGGGACTAGCGGAAGAGACCCAGTACTTC.

The table lists this clonotype with many counts. The genes are TRBV10-3 and TRBJ1-5; weak D call: TRBD1 (5 bases). The CDR3 sequence is 13 residues long. The V end was cut by 11 bases, the J end by 7 bases, with 18 bases between. Germline V gene sequence: CDR1 ENHRY, CDR2 SYGVKD. The DNA for the CDR3 is TGTGCCCCGGAGGAGGGGATGGACCAGCCCCAGCATTTT. Amino acid sequence: CAPEEGMDQPQHF.

This clonotype was observed many times. This chain uses TRBV28 with TRBJ1-6; D is ambiguous. V lost 4 bases to trimming and J lost 0 bases, with 13 bases between them. The CDR3 runs 17 residues. Germline loops: CDR1 MDHEN, CDR2 SYDVKM. Written as DNA, the CDR3 is TGTGCCAGCAGTTGGACGGGAGCGAGCTCCTATAATTCACCCCTCCACTTT. It translates to CASSWTGASSYNSPLHF. The whole variable domain, remainder taken from reference TRBV28 and TRBJ1-6, is DVKVTQSSRYLVKRTGEKVFLECVQDMDHENMFWYRQDPGLGLRLIYFSYDVKMKEKGDIPEGYSVSREKKERFSLILESASTNQTSMYLCASSWTGASSYNSPLHFGNGTRLTVT.

This clonotype has ten or more counts. The V and J genes are TRBV6-5 and TRBJ2-3; 8 bases line up with TRBD2. V shed 3 bases, J shed 2 bases, and the junction held 13 bases outside the gene matches. The germline gives CDR1 MNHEY, CDR2 SVGAGI. The CDR3 loop spans 18 amino acids. The CDR3 spells CASSYGWGGGTFTDTQYF. The DNA of the CDR3 is TGTGCCAGCAGTTATGGGTGGGGCGGGGGGACCTTCACAGATACGCAGTATTTT.

This clonotype showed up many times. J is TRBJ1-4 and V is TRBV12-3 or TRBV12-4, with D uncertain. V was clipped by 0 bases and J by 8 bases, with 16 bases between them. The CDR3 consists of 16 residues. CDR3: CASSLAFLRVGEKLFF. The CDR3 DNA reads TGTGCCAGCAGTTTAGCGTTTCTAAGGGTTGGAGAAAAACTGTTTTTT.

This clonotype was counted ten times or more. J is TRBJ1-1 and V is TRBV28; 12 bases agree with TRBD1. J gave up 0 bases and V 4 bases, and 6 bases lay outside the gene matches. The CDR3 contains 17 residues. Per the germline V gene, CDR1 is MDHEN and CDR2 is SYDVKM. This chain's CDR3 is CASSSPGQGAMNTEAFF. In nucleotides, the CDR3 is TGTGCCAGCAGTTCTCCGGGACAGGGGGCGATGAACACTGAAGCTTTCTTT.

This clonotype was picked up many times. The chain recombines TRBV5-1 with TRBJ2-2, with D possibly being TRBD1 (6 bases). The CDR3 contains 15 residues. CDR1 and CDR2 (germline): SGHRS, YFSETQ. The germline V and J ends were trimmed by 4 bases and 5 bases, with 15 bases remaining between them. The CDR3 spells CASSPPGTPTGELFF. CDR3 coding DNA: TGCGCCAGCAGCCCACCCGGGACACCGACCGGGGAGCTGTTTTTT.

To note about this clonotype: Germline is not matched at one junction end, which may reflect a read error. In nucleotides, the CDR3 is TGTGCCAGCAGCTTAGGGCTAGCGGGCGGGCAAGAGACCCAGTGCTTC. The encoded protein is CASSLGLAGGQETQCF. The chain has TRBV7-3 and TRBJ2-5; 8 positions match TRBD2. This CDR3 is built from 16 residues. Germline lookup yields CDR1 SGHTA and CDR2 FQGTGA.

This clonotype was counted many times. The J gene is TRBJ2-1, the V gene TRBV7-3; either TRBD1 or TRBD2 may fit D (5 bases each). V was clipped by 5 bases and J by 2 bases, with 7 bases between them. This CDR3 comprises 13 residues. The germline gives CDR1 SGHTA, CDR2 FQGTGA. CDR3 amino acids: CASSPGPYNEQFF. In DNA form, the CDR3 reads TGTGCCAGCAGCCCGGGACCCTACAATGAGCAGTTCTTC.

The sample holds many counts of this clonotype. The chain recombines TRBV20-1 with TRBJ2-1; 9 bases agree with TRBD2. Germline V gene data show CDR1 as DFQATT and CDR2 as SNEGSKA (reference sequence). CDR3 length equals 15 residues. The V and J ends lost 0 bases and 0 bases, in that order; junction bases with no gene match: 0. CDR3 sequence: CSARDSGGSYNEQFF. In DNA form, the CDR3 reads TGCAGTGCTAGAGATAGCGGGGGCTCCTACAATGAGCAGTTCTTC.

This clonotype was counted a single time. Possible read error: a much larger clone is one base away. The rearrangement joins TRBV10-2 to TRBJ1-2, with TRBD1 identical over 9 bases. Germline values: CDR1 WSHSY, CDR2 SAAADI. The CDR3 runs to 15 residues. CDR3 sequence reads: CATITGGAFVYGDTF. Written as DNA, the CDR3 is TGCGCCACCATTACAGGGGGCGCGTTTGTCTATGGCGACACCTTC.

This clonotype was seen at least ten times. The chain is built from TRBV27 and TRBJ2-7; 7 positions match TRBD2. The CDR3 length is 15 residues. Germline V gives CDR1 MNHEY, CDR2 SMNVEV (reference sequence). Trimming at V came to 6 bases and at J to 4 bases, leaving 12 bases not matched to a gene. The CDR3 DNA follows: TGTGCCAGCAGACGCCAGCGGGAAAGGATGTACGAGCAGTACTTC. Protein sequence: CASRRQRERMYEQYF.

Many counts were recorded for this clonotype. This chain joins TRBV20-1 and TRBJ2-7, with D possibly being TRBD1 or TRBD2 (5 bases each). Germline CDR1 and CDR2: DFQATT and SNEGSKA (reference sequence). The CDR3 covers 18 residues. V was clipped by 6 bases and J by 2 bases, with 29 bases between them. This CDR3 reads CSAPAQGGGPKLAYEQYF. The CDR3 DNA sequence: TGCAGTGCCCCCGCCCAGGGCGGAGGCCCGAAGCTTGCCTACGAGCAGTACTTC.

This clonotype was picked up a small number of times. The chain uses TRBV5-1 and TRBJ2-1, with 7 bases matching TRBD2. CDR3 length: 14 amino acids. J lost 7 bases, V lost 7 bases, and 11 bases had no gene match. Germline lookup yields CDR1 SGHRS and CDR2 YFSETQ. CDR3 amino acids: CASSAGTTYNEQFF. The CDR3, as DNA: TGCGCCAGCTCCGCCGGGACTACTTATAATGAGCAGTTCTTC.

This clonotype was seen ten or more times. J is TRBJ2-2 and V is TRBV10-2; TRBD1 matches at 10 bases. There are 15 residues in the CDR3. Unmatched junction bases numbered 5, after V lost 6 bases and J lost 4 bases. Germline assignment: CDR1 WSHSY and CDR2 SAAADI. CDR3 nucleotides: TGCGCCAGCAGCAGGACAGGGGGGGGCACCGGGGAGCTGTTTTTT. Translated, it gives CASSRTGGGTGELFF.

This clonotype occurred many times. The junction does not match germline at one end; this may be a read error. The rearrangement uses TRBV7-7 and TRBJ1-2; TRBD1 aligns across 8 bases. The V gene's germline CDR1 is SSHAT and CDR2 FNYEAQ (reference sequence). This CDR3 has 13 residues. DNA of the CDR3: TGTGCTAGCAGCTTGGGACAGGCGGGAAGCTACACCTTC. Amino acid sequence: CASSLGQAGSYTF.

This clonotype was counted once. The chain carries TRBV13 and TRBJ2-3, with D unclear. The CDR3 extends over 15 amino acids. Germline CDR1 is PRHDT and CDR2 is FYEKMQ (reference sequence). The V gene lost 0 bases and the J gene lost 2 bases, with 9 bases spanning the gap. CDR3 nucleotides: TGTGCCAGCAGCTTAGGTGGCAGTACCACAGATACGCAGTATTTT. Protein: CASSLGGSTTDTQYF.

This clonotype was found a few times. V and J are TRBV10-3 and TRBJ2-2; the match to TRBD2 covers 7 bases. The CDR3 loop spans 14 amino acids. The V gene end was trimmed by 11 bases and the J gene end by 4 bases; junction bases not matched to a gene: 10. Germline V gives CDR1 ENHRY, CDR2 SYGVKD. This CDR3 reads CAGGGETTTGELFF. In DNA, the CDR3 is TGTGCCGGGGGGGGGGAAACCACCACCGGGGAGCTGTTTTTT.

This clonotype was detected ten times or more. The rearrangement uses TRBV5-5 and TRBJ2-3; 8 bases line up with TRBD2. Germline loops: CDR1 SGHKS, CDR2 YYEKEE (reference sequence). This CDR3 region has 17 residues. Germline trimming cut 4 bases from V and 5 bases from J; bases unmatched to any gene: 15. The CDR3 nucleotides are TGTGCCAGCAGCCCGGATGTGTCGGGGGGGCCCGTAGATACGCAGTATTTT. Protein sequence: CASSPDVSGGPVDTQYF.

This clonotype was found many times. The chain links TRBV7-6 to TRBJ2-1, with a possible D match to TRBD1 (6 bases). The CDR3 contains 13 residues. Trimming shortened V by 5 bases and J by 7 bases, and 12 bases separated the two germline ends. Germline V lookup: CDR1 SGHVS, CDR2 FNYEAQ. The CDR3 sequence: CASSAFTGNEQFF. The CDR3 DNA sequence: TGTGCCAGCAGCGCATTCACAGGGAATGAGCAGTTCTTC. The full variable domain, its missing parts supplied by reference TRBV7-6 and TRBJ2-1, is GAGVSQSPRYKVTKRGQDVALRCDPISGHVSLYWYRQALGQGPEFLTYFNYEAQQDKSGLPNDRFSAERPEGSISTLTIQRTEQRDSAMYRCASSAFTGNEQFFGPGTRLTVL.

This clonotype was detected ten times or more. The chain recombines TRBV15 with TRBJ2-2; 9 nucleotides match TRBD2. Unmatched junction bases numbered 6, after V lost 0 bases and J lost 7 bases. Germline V gene sequence: CDR1 LNHNV, CDR2 YYDKDF (reference sequence). The CDR3 is 16 residues long. As DNA, the CDR3 is TGTGCCACCAGCAGAGAAGAGCGGGAGGCAGGCGGGGAGCTGTTTTTT. As protein: CATSREEREAGGELFF.

This clonotype occurred many times. The chain uses TRBV9 and TRBJ2-3; possibly TRBD2 for D (6 bases). Germline assignment: CDR1 SGDLS and CDR2 YYNGEE. The CDR3 runs 15 residues. V was pared by 4 bases and J by 2 bases, with 14 bases between. The CDR3 sequence: CASSRRLVFTDTQYF. The CDR3 DNA reads TGTGCCAGCAGCAGACGACTAGTATTCACAGATACGCAGTATTTT.

This clonotype appeared many times. V usage is TRBV7-2 and J usage is TRBJ2-2, with a possible D match to TRBD1 (6 bases). This CDR3 contains 15 residues. V was pared by 6 bases and J by 2 bases, with 13 bases between. Per germline, CDR1 SGHTA and CDR2 FQGNSA. The CDR3 region has the DNA TGTGCCAGCAGTGCTACAGGGCGAAACACCGGGGAGCTGTTTTTT. Translation: CASSATGRNTGELFF.

This clonotype was picked up many times. V usage is TRBV9 and J usage is TRBJ2-2, with D possibly TRBD2 on 7 matching bases. The CDR3 contains 13 residues. Trimming stripped 3 bases from V and 6 bases from J, with 9 bases between. In germline, CDR1 is SGDLS, CDR2 YYNGEE. CDR3 residues: CASSEGGAGELFF. In DNA form, the CDR3 reads TGTGCCAGCAGCGAGGGGGGGGCCGGGGAGCTGTTTTTT.

The sample holds many counts of this clonotype. J is TRBJ1-2 and V is TRBV25-1; maybe TRBD1 (5 bases). The germline CDR1 and CDR2 sequences are MGHDK and SYGVNS. The V gene lost 4 bases and the J gene lost 5 bases, with 11 bases spanning the gap. This CDR3 spans 13 amino acids. CDR3 DNA sequence: TGTGCCAGCAGTGGGAGGGACGATTATGGCTACACCTTC. It yields the protein CASSGRDDYGYTF.

This clonotype was found many times. This chain joins TRBV6-5 and TRBJ2-6; D uncertain. The CDR3 has 17 residues. The V end lost 0 bases, the J end lost 0 bases, and 9 bases lay between the germline ends. Germline assignment: CDR1 MNHEY and CDR2 SVGAGI. The CDR3 nucleotides read TGTGCCAGCAGTTACTCGGATACTTTCTCTGGGGCCAACGTCCTGACTTTC. Translating gives CASSYSDTFSGANVLTF.

This clonotype was counted many times. The rearrangement joins TRBV27 to TRBJ1-5; D not certain. There are 13 residues in the CDR3. V lost 6 bases, J lost 4 bases, and 10 bases lay in between. Germline V gene data show CDR1 as MNHEY and CDR2 as SMNVEV (reference sequence). CDR3 sequence: CASRHLPNQPQHF. For the CDR3, the DNA is TGTGCCAGCAGACACCTCCCGAATCAGCCCCAGCATTTT.

This clonotype was counted a few times. The chain combines TRBV7-9 with TRBJ2-1; D uncertain. The CDR3 is 15 amino acids. Germline values: CDR1 SEHNR, CDR2 FQNEAQ (reference sequence). V was pared by 0 bases and J by 5 bases, with 11 bases between. CDR3 protein: CASSLAFASDNEQFF. CDR3 bases: TGTGCCAGCAGCTTAGCCTTCGCATCAGACAATGAGCAGTTCTTC.

There are many counts of this clonotype. The chain has TRBV20-1 and TRBJ2-1; TRBD2 matches 8 bases. The CDR3 loop spans 13 amino acids. Germline assignment: CDR1 DFQATT and CDR2 SNEGSKA (reference sequence). With 6 bases clipped from V and 5 bases from J, the junction kept 6 bases outside the gene matches. CDR3 coding DNA: TGCAGTGCCCGGAGCGGGAGCCACAATGAGCAGTTCTTC. It translates to CSARSGSHNEQFF.